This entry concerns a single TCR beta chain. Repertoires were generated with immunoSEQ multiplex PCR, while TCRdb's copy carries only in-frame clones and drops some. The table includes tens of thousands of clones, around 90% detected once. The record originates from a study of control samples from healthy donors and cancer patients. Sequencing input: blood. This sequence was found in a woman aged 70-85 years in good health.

This chain's CDR3 is CASGTGGTYNTGELFF. The CDR3 DNA reads as TGTGCCAGCGGGACAGGGGGGACTTATAACACCGGGGAGCTGTTTTTT. The chain uses TRBV5-4 and TRBJ2-2; 11 bases align to TRBD1. The trim removed 7 bases at V and 2 bases at J, leaving 7 bases unmatched. Germline CDR1 SGHNT, CDR2 YYREEE (reference sequence). CDR3 length: 16 residues.